This TCR beta chain was recovered during a study of PD-1 blockade in classical Hodgkin lymphoma. With respect to this clone: The antigen is not known.

TCRdb keeps only in-frame clones here, not all; method: immunoSEQ multiplex PCR. Here the sample spans some 41,000 clones, 88% being singletons. Findings and limits, study-wide: Compared with baseline, CD4+ but not CD8+ TCR diversity had risen significantly by C4D1. Those achieving complete response showed baseline diversity like newly diagnosed patients. The drivers behind the repertoire differences, possibly disease activity or prior therapy, remain undefined.

Germline CDR1 and CDR2: DFQATT and SNEGSKA (reference sequence). With V trimmed by 4 bases and J by 7 bases, 1 base remained unmatched. The length of the CDR3 is 11 residues. Patients all relapsed after autologous stem cell transplantation, and there was variation in brentuximab vedotin exposure. The best responses consisted of complete response, partial response or progressive disease. The receptor was isolated from a human donor with classical Hodgkin lymphoma. The V gene is TRBV20-1, the J gene TRBJ2-4, with 7 bases lining up with TRBD2. Material: peripheral blood mononuclear cells (PBMCs), obtained before the second cycle of nivolumab. CDR3 bases: TGCAGTGCTACACTAGCGAACATTCAGTACTTC. Its translation: CSATLANIQYF.